A selection of T cell receptor beta chains follows, all from one sample in a study of T cells in Graves' hyperthyroidism and ophthalmopathy. TCRdb passed the multiplex PCR reads through MiXCR, listing each CDR3 protein once. The repertoire includes over 550,000 distinct CDR3 sequences, 16% of them detected once, and 15% to 20% sits in the top ten. The sample taken for sequencing was blood. The receptors derive from a woman between 18 and 30 years old with Graves' hyperthyroidism. Both conserved end residues are part of each CDR3. A D gene is named only where the DNA matches it firmly. Clone size is shown for a subset of rows, as once, few, many or a class of expanded clone.

clone_size: -
v_call: TRBV19
j_call: TRBJ2-1
d_call: TRBD2
cdr3_aa: CASSIPAGAGEQFF
cdr3_nt: TGTGCCAGTAGTATACCGGCGGGAGCGGGTGAGCAGTTCTTC

clone_size: -
v_call: TRBV12-3/TRBV12-4
j_call: TRBJ2-1
d_call: TRBD2
cdr3_aa: CASSLYDGRYNEQFF
cdr3_nt: TGTGCCAGCAGTTTATATGACGGGAGGTACAATGAGCAGTTCTTC

clone_size: few
v_call: TRBV10-2
j_call: TRBJ2-3
d_call: -
cdr3_aa: CASSEVISDTQYF
cdr3_nt: TGCGCCAGCAGTGAGGTCATCTCAGATACGCAGTATTTT

clone_size: -
v_call: TRBV5-8
j_call: TRBJ1-2
d_call: -
cdr3_aa: CASSVDYGGVHGYTF
cdr3_nt: TGTGCCAGCAGCGTGGACTATGGGGGGGTCCATGGCTACACCTTC

clone_size: many
v_call: TRBV27
j_call: TRBJ2-7
d_call: TRBD2
cdr3_aa: CASSFQLAGGSYEQYF
cdr3_nt: TGTGCCAGCAGTTTCCAACTAGCGGGAGGGTCCTACGAGCAGTACTTC

clone_size: many
v_call: TRBV20-1
j_call: TRBJ1-1
d_call: -
cdr3_aa: CSATDRRNTEAFF
cdr3_nt: TGCAGTGCTACAGACAGGAGGAACACTGAAGCTTTCTTT

clone_size: many
v_call: TRBV30
j_call: TRBJ2-7
d_call: -
cdr3_aa: CAWSIGGGDEQYF
cdr3_nt: TGTGCCTGGAGTATAGGGGGGGGGGACGAGCAGTACTTC

clone_size: -
v_call: TRBV29-1
j_call: TRBJ2-6
d_call: -
cdr3_aa: CSVVGAKGAHEGANVLTF
cdr3_nt: TGCAGCGTTGTAGGGGCTAAAGGGGCACATGAAGGGGCCAACGTCCTGACTTTC

clone_size: few
v_call: TRBV24-1
j_call: TRBJ2-1
d_call: -
cdr3_aa: CATSDPLREQFF
cdr3_nt: TGTGCCACCAGTGACCCCCTACGGGAGCAGTTCTTC

clone_size: -
v_call: TRBV6-2/TRBV6-3
j_call: TRBJ2-2
d_call: -
cdr3_aa: CASSSRAPTGELFF
cdr3_nt: TGTGCCAGCAGTTCCCGGGCCCCCACCGGGGAGCTGTTTTTT

clone_size: -
v_call: TRBV11-3
j_call: TRBJ2-2
d_call: -
cdr3_aa: CASSRGGRDTGELFF
cdr3_nt: TGTGCCAGCAGCCGAGGCGGACGGGACACCGGGGAGCTGTTTTTT

clone_size: -
v_call: TRBV11-2
j_call: TRBJ1-1
d_call: -
cdr3_aa: CASSLAVANTEAFF
cdr3_nt: TGTGCCAGCAGCTTAGCTGTGGCAAACACTGAAGCTTTCTTT

clone_size: few
v_call: TRBV7-2
j_call: TRBJ1-3
d_call: -
cdr3_aa: CASSRSHVDGNTIYF
cdr3_nt: TGTGCCAGCAGCCGCTCTCATGTAGACGGAAACACCATATATTTT

clone_size: many
v_call: TRBV20-1
j_call: TRBJ2-1
d_call: -
cdr3_aa: CSARGPGPRANEQFF
cdr3_nt: TGCAGTGCTAGAGGCCCGGGCCCCCGGGCCAATGAGCAGTTCTTC

clone_size: few
v_call: TRBV20-1
j_call: TRBJ2-2
d_call: -
cdr3_aa: CSAKPGAATGELFF
cdr3_nt: TGCAGTGCCAAGCCAGGGGCGGCCACCGGGGAGCTGTTTTTT

clone_size: many
v_call: TRBV24-1
j_call: TRBJ1-2
d_call: -
cdr3_aa: CATSEERGNYTF
cdr3_nt: TGTGCCACCAGTGAAGAGAGGGGTAACTACACCTTC

clone_size: -
v_call: TRBV20-1
j_call: TRBJ2-1
d_call: TRBD2
cdr3_aa: CSARDPTSGALNNEQFF
cdr3_nt: TGCAGTGCTAGAGATCCGACTAGCGGGGCCCTCAACAATGAGCAGTTCTTC

clone_size: -
v_call: TRBV29-1
j_call: TRBJ1-5
d_call: -
cdr3_aa: CSVVPSLNQPQHF
cdr3_nt: TGCAGCGTTGTCCCCAGTCTCAATCAGCCCCAGCATTTT

clone_size: many
v_call: TRBV20-1
j_call: TRBJ1-4
d_call: TRBD1
cdr3_aa: CSATQGVSTNEKLFF
cdr3_nt: TGCAGTGCTACTCAGGGGGTTTCAACTAATGAAAAACTGTTTTTT

clone_size: many
v_call: TRBV28
j_call: TRBJ1-1
d_call: -
cdr3_aa: CATHSPGQHTEAFF
cdr3_nt: TGTGCCACCCACTCCCCAGGGCAGCACACTGAAGCTTTCTTT

clone_size: -
v_call: TRBV2
j_call: TRBJ1-1
d_call: -
cdr3_aa: CASSKINTEAFF
cdr3_nt: TGTGCCAGCAGTAAGATCAACACTGAAGCTTTCTTT

clone_size: many
v_call: TRBV11-2
j_call: TRBJ2-1
d_call: TRBD2
cdr3_aa: CASRASGGRTYNEQFF
cdr3_nt: TGTGCCAGCAGAGCCTCGGGGGGGCGAACCTACAATGAGCAGTTCTTC

clone_size: many
v_call: TRBV28
j_call: TRBJ2-7
d_call: TRBD2
cdr3_aa: CASSSGVAYEQYF
cdr3_nt: TGTGCCAGCAGCAGCGGGGTTGCCTACGAGCAGTACTTC

clone_size: -
v_call: TRBV5-1
j_call: TRBJ2-1
d_call: TRBD2
cdr3_aa: CASSTTGLQNEQFF
cdr3_nt: TGCGCCAGCAGTACGACGGGACTACAAAATGAGCAGTTCTTC

clone_size: -
v_call: TRBV5-1
j_call: TRBJ2-2
d_call: TRBD2
cdr3_aa: CASSLPAGGRTGELFF
cdr3_nt: TGCGCCAGCAGCTTGCCCGCGGGCGGGAGGACCGGGGAGCTGTTTTTT

clone_size: many
v_call: TRBV20-1
j_call: TRBJ2-3
d_call: -
cdr3_aa: CSARVGSTSTDTQYF
cdr3_nt: TGCAGTGCTAGAGTTGGCAGCACTAGCACAGATACGCAGTATTTT

clone_size: few
v_call: TRBV4-3
j_call: TRBJ2-1
d_call: -
cdr3_aa: CASSQGWLNEQLF
cdr3_nt: TGCGCCAGCAGCCAAGGATGGTTAAATGAGCAGCTCTTC

clone_size: few
v_call: TRBV20-1
j_call: TRBJ2-7
d_call: -
cdr3_aa: CSARESADYEQYF
cdr3_nt: TGCAGTGCTAGAGAATCCGCGGACTACGAGCAGTACTTC

clone_size: few
v_call: TRBV19
j_call: TRBJ2-1
d_call: -
cdr3_aa: CASSVQALGNEQFF
cdr3_nt: TGTGCCAGTAGTGTTCAAGCTTTGGGCAATGAGCAGTTCTTC

clone_size: few
v_call: TRBV7-2
j_call: TRBJ1-2
d_call: TRBD1
cdr3_aa: CASSPIGTGSYTF
cdr3_nt: TGTGCCAGCAGCCCGATCGGGACAGGGTCCTACACCTTC

clone_size: -
v_call: TRBV12-3/TRBV12-4
j_call: TRBJ2-7
d_call: -
cdr3_aa: CASSLPTVSYEQYF
cdr3_nt: TGTGCCAGCAGTTTGCCTACGGTTTCCTACGAGCAGTACTTC

clone_size: few
v_call: TRBV2
j_call: TRBJ2-1
d_call: TRBD2
cdr3_aa: CAIPSGSSYNEQFF
cdr3_nt: TGTGCCATCCCTAGCGGGAGCTCCTACAATGAGCAGTTCTTC

clone_size: many
v_call: TRBV24-1
j_call: TRBJ2-7
d_call: -
cdr3_aa: CATSDVSGEQYF
cdr3_nt: TGTGCCACCAGTGACGTCTCTGGCGAGCAGTACTTC

clone_size: many
v_call: TRBV11-2
j_call: TRBJ2-5
d_call: -
cdr3_aa: CASSSLTKAHQETQYF
cdr3_nt: TGTGCCAGCAGCTCACTAACGAAGGCACACCAAGAGACCCAGTACTTC

clone_size: many
v_call: TRBV20-1
j_call: TRBJ2-1
d_call: TRBD2
cdr3_aa: CSARGLGANEQFF
cdr3_nt: TGCAGTGCGAGGGGACTAGGGGCGAATGAGCAGTTCTTC

clone_size: -
v_call: TRBV30
j_call: TRBJ2-7
d_call: -
cdr3_aa: CAWSRPGLSYEQYF
cdr3_nt: TGTGCCTGGAGTAGACCGGGCCTCTCCTACGAGCAGTACTTC

clone_size: -
v_call: TRBV15
j_call: TRBJ1-2
d_call: -
cdr3_aa: CATSTPSEGGGHGYTF
cdr3_nt: TGTGCCACCAGCACGCCCAGCGAAGGGGGAGGCCATGGCTACACCTTC

clone_size: -
v_call: TRBV6-1
j_call: TRBJ1-5
d_call: TRBD1
cdr3_aa: CASSARTGMGNQPQHF
cdr3_nt: TGTGCCAGCAGTGCCAGGACAGGGATGGGCAATCAGCCCCAGCATTTT

clone_size: many
v_call: TRBV12-3/TRBV12-4
j_call: TRBJ1-1
d_call: -
cdr3_aa: CASSSTGITEAFF
cdr3_nt: TGTGCCAGCAGTTCGACGGGGATCACTGAAGCTTTCTTT

clone_size: many
v_call: TRBV4-3
j_call: TRBJ2-1
d_call: TRBD2
cdr3_aa: CASSQGTGGSYNEQFF
cdr3_nt: TGCGCCAGCAGCCAAGGGACGGGGGGCTCCTACAATGAGCAGTTCTTC

clone_size: many
v_call: TRBV5-5
j_call: TRBJ2-1
d_call: TRBD2
cdr3_aa: CASSPHGPAGVENEQFF
cdr3_nt: TGTGCCAGCAGCCCCCACGGGCCAGCGGGGGTTGAGAATGAGCAGTTCTTC

clone_size: -
v_call: TRBV7-9
j_call: TRBJ2-1
d_call: -
cdr3_aa: CASSHIGRTVRNEQFF
cdr3_nt: TGTGCCAGCAGCCATATAGGAAGGACAGTGCGGAATGAGCAGTTCTTC

clone_size: -
v_call: TRBV7-2
j_call: TRBJ2-7
d_call: TRBD1
cdr3_aa: CASSLVGTGIYEQYF
cdr3_nt: TGTGCCAGCAGCTTAGTCGGGACAGGAATCTACGAGCAGTACTTC

clone_size: -
v_call: TRBV19
j_call: TRBJ1-1
d_call: TRBD1
cdr3_aa: CASSAITLTGTGGRNTEAFF
cdr3_nt: TGTGCCAGTAGTGCAATCACCCTAACCGGGACAGGGGGCCGGAACACTGAAGCTTTCTTT

clone_size: -
v_call: TRBV11-3
j_call: TRBJ2-7
d_call: TRBD1
cdr3_aa: CASSVEQGSYEQCF
cdr3_nt: TGTGCCAGCAGCGTTGAACAGGGGTCCTACGAGCAGTGCTTC

clone_size: many
v_call: TRBV11-2
j_call: TRBJ2-7
d_call: -
cdr3_aa: CASSQQGSSYEQYF
cdr3_nt: TGTGCCAGCAGCCAACAGGGATCCTCCTACGAGCAGTACTTC

clone_size: many
v_call: TRBV11-2
j_call: TRBJ1-2
d_call: -
cdr3_aa: CASSLRALGRYGYTF
cdr3_nt: TGTGCCAGCAGCTTAAGAGCTTTGGGCAGATATGGCTACACCTTC

clone_size: -
v_call: TRBV20-1
j_call: TRBJ2-1
d_call: TRBD2
cdr3_aa: CSARTSGGAREQFF
cdr3_nt: TGCAGTGCGCGGACTAGCGGGGGGGCAAGGGAGCAGTTCTTC

clone_size: many
v_call: TRBV11-3
j_call: TRBJ2-1
d_call: TRBD1
cdr3_aa: CASSKRGQYNEQFF
cdr3_nt: TGTGCCAGCAGCAAACGGGGACAGTACAATGAGCAGTTCTTC

clone_size: many
v_call: TRBV12-3/TRBV12-4
j_call: TRBJ1-1
d_call: -
cdr3_aa: CASCPSGLTEAFF
cdr3_nt: TGTGCCAGCTGCCCAAGTGGGCTCACTGAAGCTTTCTTT

clone_size: many
v_call: TRBV12-3/TRBV12-4
j_call: TRBJ1-1
d_call: -
cdr3_aa: CASSTSADTEAFF
cdr3_nt: TGTGCCAGCAGTACCTCGGCGGACACTGAAGCTTTCTTT